This is a list of T cell receptor beta chains from one sample in a study of T cells in tuberculosis. Assay used: immunoSEQ multiplex PCR; TCRdb lists only in-frame clones, some missing. This repertoire shows tens of thousands of clones, nearly 95% found once; its top ten account for more than 1.3%. The sample consisted of PBMCs, taken at tuberculosis diagnosis. The receptor set was obtained from an adult with tuberculosis. CDR3s include the opening cysteine and the closing phenylalanine or tryptophan. A D gene is named only where the DNA matches it firmly. Rows give clone size only sometimes, using once, few, many, or a class for an expanded clone.

V,J,D,length,size,DNA,CDR3
TRBV7-6,TRBJ2-1,.,16,.,TGTGCCAGCAGCTTGAAAGCGGGCAGCTCCTACAATGAGCAGTTCTTC,CASSLKAGSSYNEQFF
TRBV19,TRBJ1-5,TRBD1,17,.,TGTGCCAGTAGTATCGGCAGGGGGATACAGAGCAATCAGCCCCAGCATTTT,CASSIGRGIQSNQPQHF
TRBV5-4,TRBJ2-2,TRBD2,16,.,TGTGCCAGCAGCTCTTTAGCGGGAATGGCGACCGGGGAGCTGTTTTTT,CASSSLAGMATGELFF
TRBV7-2,TRBJ2-7,TRBD2,17,.,TGTGCCAGCAGCTTAGAGGCTAGCGGGAGTCTCTACTACGAGCAGTACTTC,CASSLEASGSLYYEQYF
TRBV5-1,TRBJ2-1,.,16,.,TGCGCCAGCAGCTTGAGAATGGGAGGCCTCAACAATGAGCAGTTCTTC,CASSLRMGGLNNEQFF
TRBV29-1,TRBJ1-1,.,12,.,TGCAGCGTTGCAGGTCTGAACACTGAAGCTTTCTTT,CSVAGLNTEAFF
TRBV5-6,TRBJ2-1,.,12,.,TGTGCCAGCAGCTTGGACAGCCATGAGCAGTTCTTC,CASSLDSHEQFF
TRBV4-1,TRBJ2-7,TRBD1,16,once,TGCGCCAGCAGCCAAGCCCCGGGACAGCTCTCCTACGAGCAGTACTTC,CASSQAPGQLSYEQYF
TRBV4-1,TRBJ1-2,.,15,.,TGCGCCAGCAGCGGGGGCGGGGGGCGCAACTATGGCTACACCTTC,CASSGGGGRNYGYTF
TRBV30,TRBJ2-7,TRBD2,14,.,TGTGCCTGGAGTGGGACTAGCGGATACTACGAGCAGTACTTC,CAWSGTSGYYEQYF
TRBV7-2,TRBJ2-7,TRBD2,15,.,TGTGCCAGCAGCCTCAGGACTAGCGCCCCCTACGAGCAGTACTTC,CASSLRTSAPYEQYF
TRBV7-2,TRBJ1-1,.,15,.,TGTGCCAGCAGCTTAACCCCTATGATGAACACTGAAGCTTTCTTT,CASSLTPMMNTEAFF
TRBV27,TRBJ2-7,.,14,.,TGTGCCAGCAGTTTAGGTAGGAGCTCCTACGAGCAGTACTTC,CASSLGRSSYEQYF
TRBV7-9,TRBJ1-2,TRBD1,15,.,TGTGCCAGCAGCCCATCAGGACAGGCTAACTATGGCTACACCTTC,CASSPSGQANYGYTF
TRBV7-2,TRBJ2-7,TRBD2,16,.,TGTGCCAGCAGCTTATGGTTGCCTAGCGGTCCCTACGAGCAGTACTTC,CASSLWLPSGPYEQYF
TRBV19,TRBJ2-1,.,14,.,TGTGCCAGTAGTGGGCCCCCCTCCTACAATGAGCAGTTCTTC,CASSGPPSYNEQFF
TRBV15,TRBJ2-5,.,14,.,TGTGCCACCAGCAGACAGACACAGCAAGAGACCCAGTACTTC,CATSRQTQQETQYF
TRBV6-6,TRBJ2-7,TRBD1,16,.,TGTGCCAGCAGCCTTATGACAGGGGGGCGGACCTACGAGCAGTACTTC,CASSLMTGGRTYEQYF
TRBV30,TRBJ2-1,TRBD2,11,.,TGTGCCTGGGGAGGGAGGGATGAGCAGTTCTTC,CAWGGRDEQFF
TRBV11-2,TRBJ2-2,TRBD2,18,.,TGTGCCAGCAGCGGAGGACTAGCGGGAGGGCGTCGGATCGGGGAGCTGTTTTTT,CASSGGLAGGRRIGELFF
TRBV11-2,TRBJ2-2,.,18,.,TGTGCCAGCAGCTTAGACCGGAGCTCAGGGTTGTACACCGGGGAGCTGTTTTTT,CASSLDRSSGLYTGELFF
TRBV27,TRBJ1-4,TRBD1,14,.,TGTGCCAGCAGTTCTCCAGGGGGCAATGAAAAACTGTTTTTT,CASSSPGGNEKLFF
TRBV27,TRBJ1-4,.,18,.,TGTGCCAGCAGTTTGCGGACAGCGATGGGGGACCCTAATGAAAAACTGTTTTTT,CASSLRTAMGDPNEKLFF
TRBV9,TRBJ2-7,.,15,.,TGTGCCAGCAGCGTATCTCCGCGTAGCTCCTACGAGCAGTACTTC,CASSVSPRSSYEQYF
TRBV4-3,TRBJ2-4,TRBD2,20,.,TGCGCCAGCAGCCAAAGATGGTGGCGGGAGGGGATTCTAGCCAAAAACATTCAGTACTTC,CASSQRWWREGILAKNIQYF
TRBV4-1,TRBJ1-1,.,13,.,TGCGCCAGCAGCCGCGACAGAGCAACTGAAGCTTTCTTT,CASSRDRATEAFF
TRBV11-1,TRBJ2-7,.,16,.,TGTGCCAGCAGCTTAGCGGGACTGGGACCCTCCTACGAGCAGTACTTC,CASSLAGLGPSYEQYF
TRBV30,TRBJ2-1,.,15,.,TGTGCCTGGAGTGTGTGGGGGGGCTCATACAATGAGCAGTTCTTC,CAWSVWGGSYNEQFF
TRBV6-5,TRBJ1-4,TRBD1,14,.,TGTGCCAGCAGTTACGGGACAGGGAATGAAAAACTGTTTTTT,CASSYGTGNEKLFF
TRBV14,TRBJ2-1,.,17,.,TGTGCCAGCAGCCAAGACGGCCTAGCAAAAGCCTACAATGAGCAGTTCTTC,CASSQDGLAKAYNEQFF
TRBV29-1,TRBJ1-1,.,13,.,TGCAGCGTTGATTTTACAGATCTCACTGAAGCTTTCTTT,CSVDFTDLTEAFF
TRBV5-1,TRBJ1-2,.,16,.,TGCGCCAGCAGCTTCGGTCTAAACCCCTCTAACTATGGCTACACCTTC,CASSFGLNPSNYGYTF
TRBV28,TRBJ2-5,TRBD2,14,.,TGTGCCAGCAGTGGGGGAGGGACTAGGGAGACCCAGTACTTC,CASSGGGTRETQYF
TRBV5-6,TRBJ1-2,.,14,.,TGTGCCAGCAGCCCTCCGCAGGTGACAGGCGGCTACACCTTC,CASSPPQVTGGYTF
TRBV5-6,TRBJ2-7,.,13,.,TGTGCCAGCAGCAGCTGGGGACAATACGAGCAGTACTTC,CASSSWGQYEQYF
TRBV11-2,TRBJ2-1,TRBD2,18,.,TGTGCCAGCAGCCGCGTAGCGGGAGGGCTGGGCGCCTACAATGAGCAGTTCTTC,CASSRVAGGLGAYNEQFF
TRBV5-4,TRBJ1-1,TRBD1,16,.,TGTGCCAGCAGCCCCGCGGGACAGACAACGAACACTGAAGCTTTCTTT,CASSPAGQTTNTEAFF
TRBV2,TRBJ2-1,.,18,.,TGTGCCAGCAGCCCGGACAGGGGACGGGCGGGAGGCAGTAATGAGCAGTTCTTC,CASSPDRGRAGGSNEQFF
TRBV9,TRBJ2-3,TRBD2,14,.,TGTGCCAGCACTAAAACCCTAGCGGGAGATACGCAGTATTTT,CASTKTLAGDTQYF
TRBV6-6,TRBJ2-2,TRBD1,16,few,TGTGCCAGCAGTTACAGGACAGGGGCAGACACCGGGGAGCTGTTTTTT,CASSYRTGADTGELFF
TRBV7-2,TRBJ2-1,.,15,once,TGTGCCAGCAGCTTGATCCAAGCTACCTACAATGAGCAGTTCTTC,CASSLIQATYNEQFF
TRBV5-1,TRBJ1-3,.,14,.,TGCGCCAGCAGGGGGGGACGCTCTGGAAACACCATATATTTT,CASRGGRSGNTIYF